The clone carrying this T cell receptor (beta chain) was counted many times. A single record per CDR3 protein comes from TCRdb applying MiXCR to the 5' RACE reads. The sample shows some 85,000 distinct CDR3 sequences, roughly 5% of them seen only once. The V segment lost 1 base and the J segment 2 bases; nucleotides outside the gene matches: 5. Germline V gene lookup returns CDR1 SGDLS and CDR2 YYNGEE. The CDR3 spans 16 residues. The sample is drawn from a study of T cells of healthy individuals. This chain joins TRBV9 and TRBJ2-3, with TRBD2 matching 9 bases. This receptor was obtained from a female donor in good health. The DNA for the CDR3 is TGTGCCAGCAGCGTAAGGGCGGGAGGGCCCACAGATACGCAGTATTTT. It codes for CASSVRAGGPTDTQYF.